Each of the 7 T cell receptor beta chains below was sequenced from the same sample in a study of monozygotic twins with inflammatory bowel disease (dated by TCRdb to between 2018 and 2021). Libraries were constructed by 5' RACE. Sequenced using an Illumina HiSeq 2500. After reprocessing by TCRdb, each CDR3 protein sequence is one entry, and no DNA is given. The table kept for this sample lists 300,000 to 450,000 distinct CDR3 sequences. The ten most abundant clones make up 2% to 3% of the sample. Sequencing was done on a sample of blood. These receptors originate from a human donor with ulcerative colitis or Crohn's disease, or a healthy co-twin of an affected twin (not recorded which).

CDR3 sequence reads: CATSRDPAVGGYTF. This chain links TRBV15 with TRBJ1-2. The CDR3 consists of 14 residues. Looked up from germline, CDR1 is LNHNV and CDR2 is YYDKDF (reference sequence).

This chain connects TRBV7-6 to TRBJ2-2; TCRdb gives TRBD1 as the D gene, but with no DNA this cannot be confirmed. Germline V CDR1 and CDR2: SGHVS, FNYEAQ. This CDR3 spans 17 amino acids. This chain's CDR3 is CASSPLPGQGNSGELFF.

The rearrangement joins TRBV6-1 to TRBJ1-6; the D call from TCRdb, TRBD1, cannot be confirmed without DNA. The CDR3 is 16 residues long. CDR1 and CDR2 from the germline V gene are MNHNS and SASEGT. CDR3 protein: CASRPTGTGYNSPLHF.

The rearrangement joins TRBV3-1 to TRBJ2-7; TCRdb gives TRBD1 as the D gene, but with no DNA this cannot be confirmed. CDR3 length equals 14 residues. Germline loops: CDR1 LGHDT, CDR2 YNNKEL (reference sequence). CDR3 amino acids: CASSRTGGPYEQYF.

V usage is TRBV5-6 and J usage is TRBJ2-5; checking the TCRdb D call of TRBD2 is not possible without DNA. The CDR3 totals 16 residues. CDR1 and CDR2 from the germline V gene are SGHDT and YYEEEE. The CDR3 spells CASSLMNSGVRETQYF.

This chain connects TRBV9 to TRBJ2-5; there is no DNA to check the TCRdb D call of TRBD2. Germline loops: CDR1 SGDLS, CDR2 YYNGEE. This CDR3 is built from 14 residues. CDR3 sequence: CASSVGQGGETQYF.

The chain joins TRBV20-1 to TRBJ1-2. CDR3 length equals 14 residues. The germline V gene encodes CDR1 DFQATT and CDR2 SNEGSKA (reference sequence). The CDR3 protein is CSAPRGGTVYGYTF.